This TCR beta chain was sequenced for a study of blood T cell repertoires in COVID-19 (dated by TCRdb to the early 2020s). As for the study more broadly: Collaborator samples came from the United States, Italy and Spain and covered acute and convalescent phases of COVID-19. The material from the prospective study consisted of cDNA or gDNA derived from T cells, B-cell-depleted T cells, or PBMCs. The dataset comprised deeply sampled blood TCRbeta repertoires from subjects exposed to, actively infected with, or recovered from COVID-19. The repertoires were released in a freely available public database intended as a resource for research on the immune response to SARS-CoV-2. The samples were drawn from the first 160 participants of the ongoing ImmuneRACE study and from 1,254 subjects provided by 6 global collaborators. Nearly every sample came with metadata listing a de-identified subject ID, COVID-19 status, age in years and sex. Where available, HLA class I and class II types were taken from metadata supplied by the sample provider and were not determined by assay-based typing. General conclusions and limits of the study: How much clinical and demographic metadata was included differed by source and by participant, and the metadata was provided uncurated.

The germline V gene sets CDR1 to MNHEY and CDR2 to SVGAGI. Including the terminal cysteine and phenylalanine, the CDR3 comprises 14 residues. The kept DNA is CDR3 alone, 42 bases in frame from the first base. V was cut back by 6 bases and J by 7 bases, leaving a gap of 18 bases between them. TCRbeta CDR3 regions were amplified from genomic DNA by means of the immunoSEQ Assay, a bias-controlled multiplex PCR. The source study handled its data this way. Within the assay, amplification of reference gene primers was used to estimate how many nucleated cells each sample contained. To quantify the absolute abundance of each unique TCRbeta CDR3 rearrangement, sequence reads were collapsed and filtered. For each sample, productive Simpson clonality was calculated by taking the square root of Simpson's diversity index across productive rearrangements. TCRdb retrieved this table from immuneACCESS and kept in-frame rearrangements only. Not all clones are present; in checked studies, unresolved V genes account for under half, and no reason is known for the remainder. V and J calls plus clone size are reproduced from that table; the DNA served to infer D and trimming. The sample includes more than 90,000 clones, with approximately 85% observed a single time. The top ten hold 7% to 9.5% of the sample.

As concerns this clone: Its antigen remains unidentified. The sample holds no much larger clone one base away, and base qualities are not on file.

Each collaborating institution followed its own protocols to collect whole blood in K2EDTA tubes. For TCRbeta analysis, collaborator samples were shipped as frozen whole blood, as isolated PBMCs, or as DNA extracted from either sample type. The source of this sequence is a man between 65 and 85 years old with acute or convalescent COVID-19. The sequenced material came from peripheral blood. The chain is assembled from TRBV6-5 and TRBJ1-1; TRBD1 could be the D gene, as 5 bases match. CDR3 region: CASSPSSGTIEAFF. The sequence in DNA is TGTGCCAGCAGCCCATCCTCCGGGACTATTGAAGCTTTCTTT.